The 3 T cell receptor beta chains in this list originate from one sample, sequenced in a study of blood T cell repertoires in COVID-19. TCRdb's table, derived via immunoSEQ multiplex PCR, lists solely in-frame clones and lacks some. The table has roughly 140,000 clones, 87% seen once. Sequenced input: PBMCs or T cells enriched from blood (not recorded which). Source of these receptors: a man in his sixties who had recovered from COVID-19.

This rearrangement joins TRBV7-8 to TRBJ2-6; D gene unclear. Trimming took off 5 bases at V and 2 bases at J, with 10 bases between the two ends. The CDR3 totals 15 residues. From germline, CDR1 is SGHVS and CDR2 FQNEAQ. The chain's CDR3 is CASSPTRAGANVLTF. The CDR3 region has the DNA TGTGCCAGCAGCCCTACCCGAGCTGGGGCCAACGTCCTGACTTTC.

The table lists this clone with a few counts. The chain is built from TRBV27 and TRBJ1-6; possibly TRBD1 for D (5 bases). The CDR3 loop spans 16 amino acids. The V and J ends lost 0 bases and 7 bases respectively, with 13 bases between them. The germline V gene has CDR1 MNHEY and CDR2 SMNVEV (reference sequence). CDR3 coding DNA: TGTGCCAGCAGTTTATCGGGGTGGGAGGGGAATTCACCCCTCCACTTT. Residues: CASSLSGWEGNSPLHF.

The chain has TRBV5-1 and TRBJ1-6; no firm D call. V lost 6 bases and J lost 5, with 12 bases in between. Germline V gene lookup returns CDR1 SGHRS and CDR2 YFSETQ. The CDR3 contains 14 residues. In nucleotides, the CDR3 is TGCGCCAGCATGGCGGGGAGTAATAATTCACCCCTCCACTTT. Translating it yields CASMAGSNNSPLHF.